One sample yielded the 30 T cell receptor beta chains listed below, sequenced in a study of T cells after yellow fever vaccination. One entry per CDR3 protein, called by TCRdb with MiXCR from the 5' RACE reads. The sample includes roughly 520,000 distinct CDR3 sequences, 20% to 25% of them seen just once. The sample was PBMCs, taken 21 days after the first yellow fever vaccination. Every receptor here comes from a man aged 18 to 30 who received the YFV17D yellow fever vaccine.

In nucleotides, the CDR3 is TGTGCCAGCAGTCTTCAGGGGGCGCGACCCGACTACGAGCAGTACTTC. Translation: CASSLQGARPDYEQYF. The gene calls are TRBV6-1 and TRBJ2-7; 8 bases are a match to TRBD1. Germline V lookup: CDR1 MNHNS, CDR2 SASEGT. The CDR3 contains 16 residues. V lost 5 bases and J lost 3; bases outside the gene matches: 12.

The V and J genes are TRBV9 and TRBJ1-2; D remains ambiguous. Germline CDR1 and CDR2: SGDLS and YYNGEE. V was clipped by 2 bases and J by 5 bases, with 10 bases between them. CDR3 length: 13 amino acids. The CDR3 coding sequence is TGTGCCAGCAGCGTGGGCGGAGAATATGGCTACACCTTC. Translating it yields CASSVGGEYGYTF.

The gene calls are TRBV18 and TRBJ2-7; weak D call: TRBD2 (5 bases). V was pared by 3 bases and J by 3 bases, with 12 bases between. The germline V gene encodes CDR1 KGHSH and CDR2 LQKENI. The CDR3 consists of 14 residues. The CDR3 DNA follows: TGTGCCAGCTCACCGCAGGAGGAGAGCTACGAGCAGTACGTC. It specifies CASSPQEESYEQYV.

The genes are TRBV18 and TRBJ2-7, with D tentatively TRBD1 (5 bases). The CDR3 totals 13 residues. Germline CDR1 KGHSH, CDR2 LQKENI. Trimming pared 3 bases from V and 3 bases from J, leaving 9 bases between. The CDR3, as DNA: TGTGCCAGCTCACCGACGACAGTCTACGAGCAGTACGTC. This translates into CASSPTTVYEQYV.

This clonotype was detected only a few times. The rearrangement uses TRBV6-2 or TRBV6-3 and TRBJ2-7; D perhaps matches TRBD2 (6 bases). Germline CDR1 is MNHEY and CDR2 is SVGEGT. Deletions cut 7 bases from V and 5 bases from J, with 15 bases between. The CDR3 is 13 amino acids. The chain's CDR3 is CASNSPGEDEQYF. In nucleotides, the CDR3 is TGTGCCAGCAATTCTCCCGGGGAGGACGAGCAGTACTTC.

The chain is built from TRBV7-9 and TRBJ1-2; D gene uncertain. Germline CDR1 and CDR2: SEHNR and FQNEAQ (reference sequence). The CDR3 is 15 amino acids. Between the trimmed V and J ends, which lost 5 bases and 4 bases, there was a span of 17 bases. The CDR3 reads CASSPPGLGIYGYTF. In DNA form, the CDR3 reads TGTGCCAGCAGCCCCCCGGGTCTTGGCATCTATGGCTACACCTTC.

This clonotype was picked up a small number of times. This CDR3 is CASSPRQGSGTDTQYF. The CDR3 coding sequence is TGCGCCAGCAGCCCCCGACAGGGCAGCGGCACAGATACGCAGTATTTT. This rearrangement joins TRBV4-1 to TRBJ2-3, with TRBD1 matching 7 bases. J gave up 1 base and V 4 bases, and 8 bases lay outside the gene matches. The CDR3 contains 16 residues. Germline lookup yields CDR1 MGHRA and CDR2 YSYEKL.

The DNA for the CDR3 is TGTGCCAGCAGCCCGGGAGCGGGGGCTCAAGAGACCCAGTACTTC. Amino acid sequence: CASSPGAGAQETQYF. The chain combines TRBV9 with TRBJ2-5; 8 bases are shared with TRBD2. The germline CDR1 and CDR2 sequences are SGDLS and YYNGEE. The CDR3 has 15 amino acids. V shed 4 bases and J 2 bases; nucleotides not matched to a gene: 7.

This clonotype was seen a handful of times. The chain has TRBV6-5 and TRBJ2-7; a possible D gene is TRBD1 (7 bases). V lost 4 bases and J lost 1, with 14 bases in between. Germline assignment: CDR1 MNHEY and CDR2 SVGAGI. The CDR3 runs 15 residues. CDR3 region: CASSSSGGMSYEQYF. CDR3 in DNA: TGTGCCAGCAGTTCGTCAGGGGGGATGTCCTACGAGCAGTACTTC.

The gene calls are TRBV11-2 and TRBJ2-2; D remains unclear. The germline V and J ends were trimmed by 4 bases and 0 bases, with 9 bases remaining between them. The CDR3 runs to 15 residues. Germline V gene data show CDR1 as SGHAT and CDR2 as FQNNGV. The CDR3 region is CASSSFKSNTGELFF. The CDR3 bases are TGTGCCAGCAGCTCCTTCAAGTCGAACACCGGGGAGCTGTTTTTT.

This clonotype was seen only a few times. The V gene is TRBV6-1, the J gene TRBJ2-3; 9 nucleotides match TRBD2. The length of the CDR3 is 15 residues. V shed 5 bases, J shed 5 bases, and the junction held 8 bases outside the gene matches. The V gene's germline CDR1 is MNHNS and CDR2 SASEGT. The CDR3 here is CASSLLAGRGDTQYF. In nucleotides, the CDR3 is TGTGCCAGCAGTCTTCTAGCGGGGCGAGGAGATACGCAGTATTTT.

The chain joins TRBV4-3 to TRBJ1-2; 7 bases are a match to TRBD1. Germline-derived CDR1 and CDR2 are LGHNA and YSLEER. The junction had 11 bases not matched to a gene; V was cut back by 1 base and J by 3 bases. The CDR3 runs to 17 residues. The CDR3 DNA sequence: TGCGCCAGCAGCCAAGGACCGGGACAGCGAAAATACTATGGCTACACCTTC. Translated: CASSQGPGQRKYYGYTF.

The gene calls are TRBV9 and TRBJ2-2; the D is unclear. Trimming shortened V by 1 base and J by 6 bases, and 13 bases separated the two germline ends. The CDR3 is 15 residues long. Germline CDR1 reads SGDLS; CDR2 reads YYNGEE. CDR3 loop: CASSVSESAAGELFF. The CDR3 bases are TGTGCCAGCAGCGTAAGTGAGTCGGCTGCCGGGGAGCTGTTTTTT.

The rearrangement links TRBV7-2 to TRBJ2-1; 8 bases align to TRBD2. The V gene's germline CDR1 is SGHTA and CDR2 FQGNSA. V lost 3 bases to trimming and J lost 2 bases; unmatched junction nucleotides: 0. The CDR3 is 14 residues long. The CDR3 nucleotides read TGTGCCAGCAGCTTTAGCGGGGCCTACAATGAGCAGTTCTTC. Its translation: CASSFSGAYNEQFF.

This clonotype was observed a single time. This chain links TRBV20-1 with TRBJ1-2, with D unresolved. Germline V gene lookup returns CDR1 DFQATT and CDR2 SNEGSKA (reference sequence). The CDR3 length is 14 residues. V lost 2 bases, J lost 6 bases, and 16 bases lay in between. This CDR3 is CSARSAGLYDGYTF. The CDR3 DNA sequence: TGCAGTGCTAGATCCGCGGGCTTATACGATGGCTACACCTTC.

The V call is TRBV6-5, the J call TRBJ2-2; tentative D call: TRBD1 (5 bases). The CDR3 is 18 residues long. Germline V gene lookup returns CDR1 MNHEY and CDR2 SVGAGI. Between the trimmed V and J ends, which lost 2 bases and 0 bases, there was a span of 16 bases. In nucleotides, the CDR3 is TGTGCCAGCAGTTACCGTCTTTTGACAGTCGCGAACACCGGGGAGCTGTTTTTT. Translated: CASSYRLLTVANTGELFF.

CDR3 in amino acids: CSVGGHGANVLTF. CDR3 coding DNA: TGCAGTGTCGGCGGACATGGGGCCAACGTCCTGACTTTC. The chain recombines TRBV20-1 with TRBJ2-6; maybe TRBD1 (5 bases). From germline, CDR1 is DFQATT and CDR2 SNEGSKA (reference sequence). The CDR3 contains 13 residues. V dropped 7 bases and J dropped 3 bases, with 10 bases sitting between them.

J is TRBJ1-3 and V is TRBV28, with D perhaps matching TRBD1 (5 bases). V was pared by 3 bases and J by 12 bases, with 9 bases between. CDR1 is MDHEN and CDR2 is SYDVKM in the germline V gene. The CDR3 has 11 residues. CDR3 in DNA: TGTGCCAGCAGTTTTGCGGGGGGCATATATTTT. Protein: CASSFAGGIYF.

The chain is built from TRBV10-3 and TRBJ2-7; TRBD1 agrees at 10 bases. V gave up 2 bases and J gave up 3 bases; unmatched junction bases: 4. The CDR3 runs to 15 residues. Germline-derived CDR1 and CDR2 are ENHRY and SYGVKD. The CDR3 DNA reads TGTGCCATCAGTGAGGACAGGGGGCTGAGCTACGAGCAGTACTTC. It is translated as CAISEDRGLSYEQYF.

The gene calls are TRBV20-1 and TRBJ1-4; 11 bases align to TRBD1. V shed 6 bases, J shed 10 bases, and the junction held 10 bases outside the gene matches. The CDR3 loop spans 14 amino acids. Germline V gives CDR1 DFQATT, CDR2 SNEGSKA (reference sequence). The CDR3 reads CSAQPRGTGGKLFF. The CDR3, as DNA: TGCAGTGCCCAGCCACGGGGGACAGGGGGAAAACTGTTTTTT.

The V gene is TRBV27, the J gene TRBJ1-1; D unresolved. The germline V gene encodes CDR1 MNHEY and CDR2 SMNVEV (reference sequence). The length of the CDR3 is 14 residues. V lost 0 bases, J lost 0 bases, and 5 bases lay in between. The CDR3: CASSLSSLNTEAFF. CDR3 in DNA: TGTGCCAGCAGTTTATCCTCGCTGAACACTGAAGCTTTCTTT.

This clonotype was seen more than once but under ten times. This chain uses TRBV5-1 with TRBJ1-2, with D unresolved. The CDR3 totals 17 residues. Germline lookup yields CDR1 SGHRS and CDR2 YFSETQ. The germline V and J ends were trimmed by 1 base and 7 bases, with 23 bases remaining between them. The CDR3 DNA sequence: TGCGCCAGCAGCTTGTTTTTGTCGGGAGGGCCGAGTGGTGGCTACACCTTC. It translates to CASSLFLSGGPSGGYTF.

J is TRBJ2-1 and V is TRBV18; D is possibly TRBD2 (6 bases). Germline V CDR1 and CDR2: KGHSH, LQKENI. The V and J ends lost 6 bases and 6 bases respectively, with 12 bases between them. The CDR3 runs to 13 residues. The CDR3 reads CASSASGRNEQFF. In DNA form, the CDR3 reads TGTGCCAGCTCTGCGAGCGGGCGCAATGAGCAGTTCTTC.

This clonotype was seen only a few times. The rearrangement links TRBV10-3 to TRBJ2-2, with D uncertain. There are 13 residues in the CDR3. The germline V gene encodes CDR1 ENHRY and CDR2 SYGVKD. V lost 6 bases and J 0 bases, leaving 5 bases between the germline ends. DNA of the CDR3: TGTGCCATCAGGGGTGCGAACACCGGGGAGCTGTTTTTT. It is translated as CAIRGANTGELFF.

This clonotype was counted only a few times. The V gene is TRBV6-2 or TRBV6-3, the J gene TRBJ2-1; 7 nucleotides agree with TRBD2. The length of the CDR3 is 13 residues. With V trimmed by 0 bases and J by 7 bases, 0 bases remained unmatched. CDR1 and CDR2 from the germline V gene are MNHEY and SVGEGT. The CDR3 nucleotides are TGTGCCAGCAGTTACTCTAGCGGGAATGAGCAGTTCTTC. This gives the protein CASSYSSGNEQFF.

This clonotype has just a few counts. V is TRBV4-1 and J is TRBJ2-1; D tentatively reads TRBD1 or TRBD2 (5 bases each). There are 17 residues in the CDR3. The ends were cut back, 4 bases at V and 0 bases at J, with 16 bases in the middle. The germline gives CDR1 MGHRA, CDR2 YSYEKL. For the CDR3, the DNA is TGCGCCAGCAGCCCGATCCCCCCAGGGAGCTCCTACAATGAGCAGTTCTTC. It specifies CASSPIPPGSSYNEQFF.

The genes are TRBV4-1 and TRBJ1-6; the D is unclear. The CDR3 has 13 residues. Per germline, CDR1 MGHRA and CDR2 YSYEKL. V was cut by 2 bases and J by 11 bases, with 10 bases left in between. CDR3 bases: TGCGCCAGCAGCCAACGGCAACCTCCACCCCTCCACTTT. This codes for CASSQRQPPPLHF.

The gene calls are TRBV5-4 and TRBJ2-5; maybe TRBD1 (6 bases). Germline lookup yields CDR1 SGHNT and CDR2 YYREEE (reference sequence). The CDR3 has 14 amino acids. Trimming cost V 4 bases and J 5 bases, with 15 bases left between them. CDR3 bases: TGTGCCAGCAGCACCGGGACAATGAAGGAGACCCAGTACTTC. It is translated as CASSTGTMKETQYF.

This clonotype was picked up a small number of times. The V call is TRBV21-1, the J call TRBJ2-7; the table's D call of TRBD1 was not tested on the DNA. TRBV21-1 is listed as a pseudogene. The CDR3 loop spans 16 amino acids. CDR3: CASSKTPSDNSYEQYV. In DNA, the CDR3 is TGTGCCAGCAGCAAAACCCCCTCGGACAACTCCTACGAGCAGTACGTC.

This rearrangement joins TRBV30 to TRBJ2-2, with no clear D. This CDR3 has 11 residues. Trimming removed 3 bases at V and 13 bases at J, with 12 bases between. Germline CDR1 reads GTSNPN; CDR2 reads SVGIG (reference sequence). Here the CDR3 reads CAWSQQRVLFF. CDR3 nucleotides: TGTGCCTGGAGCCAGCAAAGGGTGCTGTTTTTT.